Reported below is one T cell receptor beta chain. Its antigen remains unknown. PCR used 60 Vbeta primers and 13 Jbeta primers. As originally analysed: A later analysis counted about 80 million unique TCR beta chains, about 11 million shared. Libraries were prepared by immunoSEQ multiplex PCR; TCRdb keeps only in-frame clonotypes and omits some of them. Clonal size and the V and J genes are those of that table, whereas D and trimming came from the DNA. The data show 150,000 to 200,000 clones, less than 90% seen once. This sample is drawn from a study of cytomegalovirus exposure and HLA in healthy donors. Study-level findings and limits: Immune exposure information comprised only CMV serostatus. Most TCR beta V segments were productive about 87% or about 30% of the time in an earlier analysis.

This CDR3 region has 15 residues. V lost 1 base to trimming and J lost 9 bases; unmatched junction nucleotides: 6. Germline CDR1 and CDR2: SGHDN and FVKESK. V gene TRBV14 combines with J gene TRBJ2-1; the match to TRBD2 covers 10 bases. Sequenced: PBMCs. The receptor's source is a man aged 30-40 years in good health and CMV-seronegative. This CDR3 is CASSQGRAGGFEQFF. CDR3 bases: TGTGCCAGCAGCCAAGGGAGAGCGGGAGGGTTTGAGCAGTTCTTC.